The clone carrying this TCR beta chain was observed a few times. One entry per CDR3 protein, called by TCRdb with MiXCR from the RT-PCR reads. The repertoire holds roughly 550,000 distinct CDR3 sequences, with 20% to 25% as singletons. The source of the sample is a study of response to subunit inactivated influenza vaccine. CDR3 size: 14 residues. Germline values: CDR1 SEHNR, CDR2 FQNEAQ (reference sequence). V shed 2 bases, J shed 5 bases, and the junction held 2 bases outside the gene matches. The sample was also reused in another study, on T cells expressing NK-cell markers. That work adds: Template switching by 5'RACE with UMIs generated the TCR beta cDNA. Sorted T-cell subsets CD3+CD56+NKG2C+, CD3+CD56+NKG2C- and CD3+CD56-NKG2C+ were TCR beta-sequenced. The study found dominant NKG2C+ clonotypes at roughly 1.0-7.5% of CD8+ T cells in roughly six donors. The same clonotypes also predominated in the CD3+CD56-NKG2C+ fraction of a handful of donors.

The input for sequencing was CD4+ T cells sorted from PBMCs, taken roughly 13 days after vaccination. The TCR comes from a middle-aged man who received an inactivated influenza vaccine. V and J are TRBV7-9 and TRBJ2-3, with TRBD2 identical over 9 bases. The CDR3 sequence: CASSLRAGGDTQYF. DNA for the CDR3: TGTGCCAGCAGCTTAAGAGCGGGAGGAGATACGCAGTATTTT.